The 24 T cell receptor beta chains listed next were all sequenced from one sample in a study of Ad26.COV2.S vaccination and SARS-CoV-2 variants. Treatment reported: roughly 20 received Ad26.COV2.S at low or high dose, single or two shots; several received placebo; per-sample allocation not given. Sample collection was performed on day 63 after the first vaccine or placebo injection. The data were produced by immunoSEQ multiplex PCR, yet TCRdb's version contains in-frame clones alone and is incomplete. The repertoire holds a few hundred thousand clones, with roughly four fifths as singletons. The input for sequencing was peripheral blood, taken in a trial of Ad26.COV2.S vaccine versus placebo. The receptors were gathered from a person aged 18-65 years who received the Ad26.COV2.S COVID-19 vaccine or a placebo.

V gene TRBV7-9 combines with J gene TRBJ1-6; the D is unclear. Germline V CDR1 and CDR2: SEHNR, FQNEAQ (reference sequence). This CDR3 comprises 14 residues. V lost 2 bases and J 6 bases, leaving 8 bases between the germline ends. The DNA for the CDR3 is TGTGCCAGCAGCTTAACGCCTTCTAATTCACCCCTCCACTTT. Translated: CASSLTPSNSPLHF.

This chain uses TRBV2 with TRBJ2-3; D tentatively fits TRBD1 or TRBD2 (5 bases each). V shed 7 bases and J shed 2 bases, with 13 bases lying between them. This CDR3 is built from 14 residues. Germline V CDR1 and CDR2: SNHLY, FYNNEI. The CDR3 region has the DNA TGTGCCAGCAATAGGTGGGGGATCACAGATACGCAGTATTTT. Protein sequence: CASNRWGITDTQYF.

The V and J genes are TRBV2 and TRBJ2-3; D is ambiguous. Germline-derived CDR1 and CDR2 are SNHLY and FYNNEI. Trimming left V 4 bases short and J 4 bases short, with 9 bases between. The length of the CDR3 is 13 residues. CDR3 protein: CASSVEASDTQYF. In DNA, the CDR3 is TGTGCCAGCAGTGTAGAAGCGTCAGATACGCAGTATTTT.

The chain combines TRBV10-3 with TRBJ2-1; D ambiguous. CDR1 and CDR2 from the germline V gene are ENHRY and SYGVKD. The CDR3 contains 13 residues. The V end lost 4 bases, the J end lost 3 bases, and 7 bases lay between the germline ends. CDR3 DNA sequence: TGTGCCATCAGTGGACAACTCTACAATGAGCAGTTCTTC. It is translated as CAISGQLYNEQFF.

The chain employs TRBV11-2 and TRBJ2-7; D call uncertain. There are 15 residues in the CDR3. Germline values: CDR1 SGHAT, CDR2 FQNNGV. Deletions cut 3 bases from V and 0 bases from J, with 12 bases between. In nucleotides, the CDR3 is TGTGCCAGCAGCTTTAGGCAGCTAAGCTCCTACGAGCAGTACTTC. The encoded protein is CASSFRQLSSYEQYF.

This clone came up many times. V gene TRBV6-4 combines with J gene TRBJ1-1; D is undetermined. CDR1 and CDR2 from the germline V gene are MRHNA and SNTAGT. V gave up 4 bases and J gave up 3 bases, with 12 bases separating them. The CDR3 is made up of 14 amino acids. Written as DNA, the CDR3 is TGTGCCAGCAGTGTCGGCGGGGAGGACACTGAAGCTTTCTTT. Amino acids: CASSVGGEDTEAFF.

The genes are TRBV27 and TRBJ2-7; no clear D. V lost 4 bases and J 2 bases, leaving 12 bases between the germline ends. CDR1 and CDR2 from the germline V gene are MNHEY and SMNVEV (reference sequence). The CDR3 is made up of 14 amino acids. CDR3 DNA sequence: TGTGCCAGCAGTTCGCATTCGACACCCTACGAGCAGTACTTC. Its translation: CASSSHSTPYEQYF.

The CDR3 loop reads CASSLWGASNQPQHF. In nucleotides, the CDR3 is TGTGCCAGCAGCTTGTGGGGGGCATCCAATCAGCCCCAGCATTTT. The chain employs TRBV7-2 and TRBJ1-5; weak D call: TRBD1 (6 bases). CDR3 length equals 15 residues. The V gene lost 3 bases and the J gene lost 3 bases, with 12 bases spanning the gap. The V gene's germline CDR1 is SGHTA and CDR2 FQGNSA. Looking up the rest from reference TRBV7-2 and TRBJ1-5 gives the full variable domain: GAGVSQSPSNKVTEKGKDVELRCDPISGHTALYWYRQSLGQGLEFLIYFQGNSAPDKSGLPSDRFSAERTGGSVSTLTIQRTQQEDSAVYLCASSLWGASNQPQHFGDGTRLSIL.

This chain links TRBV18 with TRBJ1-2; 9 bases are shared with TRBD1. CDR1 and CDR2 from the germline V gene are KGHSH and LQKENI. This CDR3 has 17 amino acids. Germline trimming cut 4 bases from V and 1 base from J; bases unmatched to any gene: 10. The DNA of the CDR3 is TGTGCCAGCTCACTGGGACAGGGCTATTCAGATAACTATGGCTACACCTTC. It translates to CASSLGQGYSDNYGYTF.

The chain links TRBV10-3 to TRBJ1-5; a possible D gene is TRBD1 (6 bases). Germline V CDR1 and CDR2: ENHRY, SYGVKD. The CDR3 runs to 16 residues. The V end was cut by 3 bases, the J end by 4 bases, with 16 bases between. The DNA for the CDR3 is TGTGCCATCAGTGACGGGGGCGGATTCTCAAATCAGCCCCAGCATTTT. The encoded protein is CAISDGGGFSNQPQHF.

The rearrangement joins TRBV7-2 to TRBJ2-3; 7 bases are shared with TRBD2. Per germline, CDR1 SGHTA and CDR2 FQGNSA. V lost 4 bases and J lost 0; bases outside the gene matches: 10. This CDR3 region has 17 residues. The DNA of the CDR3 is TGTGCCAGCAGCTCCCCTCTAGCGGCCCTCAGCACAGATACGCAGTATTTT. Translated, it gives CASSSPLAALSTDTQYF.

The genes are TRBV19 and TRBJ2-1; TRBD2 agrees at 11 bases. The CDR3 has 15 amino acids. Germline-derived CDR1 and CDR2 are LNHDA and SQIVND (reference sequence). V shed 7 bases and J 3 bases; nucleotides not matched to a gene: 5. CDR3 DNA: TGTGCCAGTACCTCGGGGACTAGCGGCTACAATGAGCAGTTCTTC. It translates to CASTSGTSGYNEQFF.

The chain employs TRBV11-1 and TRBJ2-1, with D possibly being TRBD1 or TRBD2 (6 bases each). The V end was cut by 5 bases, the J end by 2 bases, with 13 bases between. Germline V gene sequence: CDR1 SGHAT, CDR2 FQDESV (reference sequence). The CDR3 spans 15 residues. CDR3 protein: CASSPTGAAYNEQFF. DNA for the CDR3: TGTGCCAGCAGCCCCACGGGGGCGGCCTACAATGAGCAGTTCTTC.

In this sample, this clone turned up once. The J gene is TRBJ2-7, the V gene TRBV3-1 (or the pseudogene TRBV3-2); D perhaps matches TRBD2 (6 bases). The CDR3 is made up of 14 amino acids. The V end was cut by 4 bases, the J end by 1 base, with 11 bases between. From germline, CDR1 is LGHDT and CDR2 YNNKEL (reference sequence). CDR3 nucleotides: TGTGCCAGCAGCCCCGGGACTGGGTCCTACGAGCAGTACTTC. Translated: CASSPGTGSYEQYF.

A remark on this clone: The sample has other DNA sequences that encode this CDR3 too. This chain connects TRBV19 to TRBJ1-2; 7 positions match TRBD1. Losses at the gene ends were 5 bases for V and 4 bases for J; bases not matched to a gene: 7. The CDR3 totals 14 residues. Per germline, CDR1 LNHDA and CDR2 SQIVND (reference sequence). The CDR3 loop is CASSWYRGPYGYTF. The CDR3 DNA reads as TGTGCCAGTAGTTGGTACAGGGGCCCCTATGGCTACACCTTC.

The V and J genes are TRBV19 and TRBJ2-5; 9 positions match TRBD2. Unmatched junction bases numbered 3, after V lost 6 bases and J lost 4 bases. The CDR3 covers 13 residues. CDR1 and CDR2 from the germline V gene are LNHDA and SQIVND (reference sequence). CDR3 amino acids: CASRPRGGETQYF. CDR3 nucleotides: TGTGCCAGTAGGCCGCGGGGGGGAGAGACCCAGTACTTC.

The chain joins TRBV30 to TRBJ1-1; maybe TRBD1 (5 bases). Per germline, CDR1 GTSNPN and CDR2 SVGIG (reference sequence). This CDR3 comprises 11 residues. With 5 bases removed from V and 6 bases from J, the gap between germline ends came to 10 bases. The CDR3 sequence: CAWGAFPEAFF. DNA of the CDR3: TGTGCCTGGGGGGCTTTTCCTGAAGCTTTCTTT.

CDR3 protein: CASSNGGFRYEQYF. DNA for the CDR3: TGTGCCAGCAGTAACGGGGGCTTTCGCTACGAGCAGTACTTC. The chain links TRBV6-6 to TRBJ2-7, with D perhaps being TRBD1 or TRBD2 (6 bases each). V lost 5 bases, J lost 3 bases, and 14 bases lay in between. CDR1 is MNHNY, CDR2 SVGAGI, per germline (reference sequence). The CDR3 loop spans 14 amino acids.

This clone was detected once. The V gene is TRBV10-2, the J gene TRBJ1-3, with D hard to call. The CDR3 is 14 residues long. Trimming stripped 0 bases from V and 8 bases from J, with 11 bases between. Looked up from germline, CDR1 is WSHSY and CDR2 is SAAADI. Written as DNA, the CDR3 is TGCGCCAGCAGTGAGTCGGGTCCCGTGGACACCATATATTTT. It is translated as CASSESGPVDTIYF.

This clone was seen only once. The CDR3 bases are TGTGCCAGCAGCTTAGATATAGGGGGGGACAATCAGCCCCAGCATTTT. This gives the protein CASSLDIGGDNQPQHF. The chain couples TRBV7-2 to TRBJ1-5; D might be TRBD1 (6 bases). V lost 1 base to trimming and J lost 3 bases, with 13 bases between them. This CDR3 region has 16 residues. The germline gives CDR1 SGHTA, CDR2 FQGNSA.

The V and J genes are TRBV7-9 and TRBJ2-7, with D possibly TRBD2 on 6 matching bases. Trimming pared 5 bases from V and 3 bases from J, leaving 14 bases between. Germline CDR1 SEHNR, CDR2 FQNEAQ (reference sequence). The CDR3 is 14 amino acids. This CDR3 reads CASSEGLLYYEQYF. CDR3 nucleotides: TGTGCCAGCAGCGAGGGACTCCTATACTACGAGCAGTACTTC.

The chain has TRBV28 and TRBJ2-1; 10 bases are a match to TRBD2. The germline gives CDR1 MDHEN, CDR2 SYDVKM. V was pared by 8 bases and J by 3 bases, with 7 bases of the junction left unmatched. The CDR3 covers 15 residues. The CDR3, as DNA: TGTGCCAGCGGCATCACTAGCGGGGTCTACAATGAGCAGTTCTTC. Amino acids: CASGITSGVYNEQFF.

This clone was counted a single time. The genes are TRBV5-4 and TRBJ2-3; 14 positions agree with TRBD2. The germline V gene has CDR1 SGHNT and CDR2 YYREEE (reference sequence). The CDR3 has 16 amino acids. The junction had 4 bases not matched to a gene; V was cut back by 4 bases and J by 3 bases. CDR3 DNA sequence: TGTGCCAGCAGCCTCGGGACTAGCGGGAGTACAGATACGCAGTATTTT. It encodes CASSLGTSGSTDTQYF. The variable domain in full, completed from reference TRBV5-4 and TRBJ2-3, reads ETGVTQSPTHLIKTRGQQVTLRCSSQSGHNTVSWYQQALGQGPQFIFQYYREEENGRGNFPPRFSGLQFPNYSSELNVNALELDDSALYLCASSLGTSGSTDTQYFGPGTRLTVL.

The rearrangement uses TRBV10-2 and TRBJ2-3; no firm D call. Per germline, CDR1 WSHSY and CDR2 SAAADI. Trimming left V 4 bases short and J 2 bases short, with 13 bases between. The CDR3 is 15 amino acids. CDR3 nucleotide sequence: TGCGCCAGCAGTGGGGCCCTAAGGAACACAGATACGCAGTATTTT. Translation: CASSGALRNTDTQYF.